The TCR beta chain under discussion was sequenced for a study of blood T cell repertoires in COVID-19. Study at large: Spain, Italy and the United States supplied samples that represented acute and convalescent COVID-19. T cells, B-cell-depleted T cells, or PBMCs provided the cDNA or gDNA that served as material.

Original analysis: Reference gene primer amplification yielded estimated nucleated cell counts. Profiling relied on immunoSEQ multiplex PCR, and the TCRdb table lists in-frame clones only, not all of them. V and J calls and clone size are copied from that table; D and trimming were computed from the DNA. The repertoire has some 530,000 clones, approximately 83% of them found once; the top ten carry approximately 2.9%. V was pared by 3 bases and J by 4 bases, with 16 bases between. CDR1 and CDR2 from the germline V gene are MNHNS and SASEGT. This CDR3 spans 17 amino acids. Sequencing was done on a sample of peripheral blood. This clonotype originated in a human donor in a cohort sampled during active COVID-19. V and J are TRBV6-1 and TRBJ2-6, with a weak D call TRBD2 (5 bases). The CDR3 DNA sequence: TGTGCCAGCAGTGACCCGCATGGACTCTCGGGGGCCAACGTCCTGACTTTC. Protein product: CASSDPHGLSGANVLTF.